This is a list of T cell receptor beta chains from one sample in a study of blood T cell repertoires in COVID-19. Sequenced by immunoSEQ multiplex PCR; TCRdb stores in-frame clones only, minus some. Of 100,000 to 150,000 clones in the sample, approximately 81% were seen once. The sample was peripheral blood. The source is a woman aged 45-65 years with acute or convalescent COVID-19. The CDR3 runs from the conserved cysteine through the conserved F or W. The D gene is left open where the match is weak. Size tells how often a clone was seen (once, few, many) or the class of an expanded clone, and some rows leave it out.

V	size	J	D	CDR3	DNA
TRBV6-1	.	TRBJ2-7	TRBD2	CASSERASGSLEQYF	TGTGCCAGCAGTGAAAGGGCGAGCGGGAGTCTCGAGCAGTACTTC
TRBV20-1	.	TRBJ1-1	.	CSARRSEAFF	TGCAGTGCTAGACGGTCTGAAGCTTTCTTT
TRBV9	few	TRBJ1-3	.	CASSVGAGASGNTIYF	TGTGCCAGCAGCGTAGGAGCCGGAGCCTCTGGAAACACCATATATTTT
TRBV5-1	.	TRBJ2-2	.	CASSLLASNTGELFF	TGCGCCAGCAGCTTGCTAGCTTCGAACACCGGGGAGCTGTTTTTT
TRBV29-1	once	TRBJ2-3	TRBD2	CSVGTSGADTQYF	TGCAGCGTCGGGACTAGCGGCGCGGATACGCAGTATTTT
TRBV18	.	TRBJ1-5	TRBD1	CASSPGQGASNQPQHF	TGTGCCAGCTCACCTGGACAGGGGGCGAGCAATCAGCCCCAGCATTTT
TRBV29-1	.	TRBJ2-1	TRBD2	CSLGTSGYNEQFF	TGCAGCCTGGGGACTAGCGGATACAATGAGCAGTTCTTC
TRBV19	.	TRBJ1-2	TRBD1	CASSKGQGARNYGYTF	TGTGCCAGTAGTAAGGGACAGGGGGCGCGTAACTATGGCTACACCTTC
TRBV16	.	TRBJ2-3	.	CASSSADTQYF	TGTGCCAGCAGTTCTGCAGATACGCAGTATTTT
TRBV2	.	TRBJ2-5	TRBD2	CAGSAGGRQETQYF	TGTGCCGGGTCTGCGGGGGGGCGGCAAGAGACCCAGTACTTC
TRBV3-1/TRBV3-2	.	TRBJ2-7	.	CASSPGISYEQYF	TGTGCCAGCAGCCCGGGAATCTCCTACGAGCAGTACTTC
TRBV3-1/TRBV3-2	.	TRBJ1-6	.	CASSDISFGGFPLHF	TGTGCCAGCAGCGACATCAGCTTCGGGGGGTTCCCCCTCCACTTT
TRBV4-1	.	TRBJ2-7	.	CASTQALGGIYEQYF	TGCGCCAGCACCCAGGCGTTGGGCGGGATCTACGAGCAGTACTTC
TRBV2	few	TRBJ1-1	.	CASSTTVNTEAFF	TGTGCCAGCAGTACGACAGTGAACACTGAAGCTTTCTTT
TRBV2	.	TRBJ2-7	.	CASTETGQSYEKQYF	TGTGCCAGCACTGAAACTGGACAGTCCTACGAGAAGCAGTACTTC
TRBV9	.	TRBJ1-2	TRBD1	CASSPRGTGASYGYTF	TGTGCCAGCAGCCCCCGGGGAACAGGGGCGAGCTATGGCTACACCTTC
TRBV12-5	.	TRBJ1-1	.	CASGLMAGDKTNTEAFF	TGTGCTAGTGGTTTGATGGCAGGGGATAAAACGAACACTGAAGCTTTCTTT
TRBV15	.	TRBJ2-7	TRBD2	CATSREASGYEQYF	TGTGCCACCAGCAGAGAGGCTAGCGGCTACGAGCAGTACTTC
TRBV19	.	TRBJ1-1	.	CASSSPQGTEAFF	TGTGCCAGTAGTAGCCCCCAGGGGACTGAAGCTTTCTTT
TRBV24-1	once	TRBJ2-1	TRBD2	CATSLAGDSYNEQFF	TGTGCCACCAGTCTAGCGGGGGATTCCTACAATGAGCAGTTCTTC
TRBV11-2	.	TRBJ2-7	.	CASSLRQRAYEQYF	TGTGCCAGCAGCCTTAGACAACGCGCCTACGAGCAGTACTTC
TRBV2	.	TRBJ2-5	.	CASSGGGIETQYF	TGTGCCAGCAGTGGGGGGGGCATCGAGACCCAGTACTTC
TRBV29-1	.	TRBJ1-2	TRBD1	CSAKTGSNYGYTF	TGCAGCGCTAAGACAGGGTCGAACTATGGCTACACCTTC
TRBV5-4	.	TRBJ1-1	TRBD1	CATSAPGGAFRTEAFF	TGTGCCACCTCCGCTCCAGGGGGCGCCTTTAGGACTGAAGCTTTCTTT
TRBV3-1/TRBV3-2	.	TRBJ2-5	.	CASSRLGDQETQYF	TGTGCCAGCAGCCGACTAGGGGACCAAGAGACCCAGTACTTC
TRBV20-1	.	TRBJ2-1	TRBD2	CSASGAGGQANYNEQFF	TGCAGTGCTAGTGGAGCGGGGGGTCAGGCAAACTACAATGAGCAGTTCTTC
TRBV2	.	TRBJ1-5	TRBD1	CASSGGQGDNQPQHF	TGTGCCAGCAGTGGTGGTCAGGGGGACAATCAGCCCCAGCATTTT
TRBV3-1/TRBV3-2	.	TRBJ1-5	TRBD1	CASSQDRQGAQPQHF	TGTGCCAGCAGCCAAGATCGACAGGGTGCTCAGCCCCAGCATTTT
TRBV19	once	TRBJ2-7	TRBD2	CASSTPRTSGRDEQYF	TGTGCCAGTAGTACCCCAAGGACTAGCGGGAGGGACGAGCAGTACTTC
TRBV18	.	TRBJ1-5	TRBD1	CASSRQGFGNQPQHF	TGTGCCAGCTCAAGACAGGGTTTTGGCAATCAGCCCCAGCATTTT
TRBV7-9	.	TRBJ2-1	TRBD2	CASSPLTSGRPNEQFF	TGTGCCAGCAGCCCCTTGACTAGCGGGAGACCCAATGAGCAGTTCTTC
TRBV6-5	.	TRBJ1-6	TRBD1	CAIPTGDYNSPLHF	TGTGCCATCCCAACAGGGGATTATAATTCACCCCTCCACTTT
TRBV5-1	.	TRBJ2-5	.	CASSLDRAETQYF	TGCGCCAGCAGCTTGGACAGGGCAGAGACCCAGTACTTC
TRBV19	.	TRBJ1-2	.	CASSRGQNTNYGYTF	TGTGCCAGTAGTAGGGGACAAAATACTAACTATGGCTACACCTTC
TRBV7-8	few	TRBJ2-4	.	CASSLEEGIQYF	TGTGCCAGCAGCTTAGAGGAGGGTATTCAGTACTTC
TRBV18	few	TRBJ2-7	TRBD2	CASSLAGTYEQYF	TGTGCCAGCTCCTTAGCGGGAACCTACGAGCAGTACTTC
TRBV2	.	TRBJ1-6	.	CASSGQFNSPLHF	TGTGCCAGCAGTGGACAGTTTAATTCACCCCTCCACTTT
TRBV5-1	few	TRBJ1-6	.	CASSTGTHNSPLHF	TGCGCCAGCAGCACCGGGACACATAATTCACCCCTCCACTTT